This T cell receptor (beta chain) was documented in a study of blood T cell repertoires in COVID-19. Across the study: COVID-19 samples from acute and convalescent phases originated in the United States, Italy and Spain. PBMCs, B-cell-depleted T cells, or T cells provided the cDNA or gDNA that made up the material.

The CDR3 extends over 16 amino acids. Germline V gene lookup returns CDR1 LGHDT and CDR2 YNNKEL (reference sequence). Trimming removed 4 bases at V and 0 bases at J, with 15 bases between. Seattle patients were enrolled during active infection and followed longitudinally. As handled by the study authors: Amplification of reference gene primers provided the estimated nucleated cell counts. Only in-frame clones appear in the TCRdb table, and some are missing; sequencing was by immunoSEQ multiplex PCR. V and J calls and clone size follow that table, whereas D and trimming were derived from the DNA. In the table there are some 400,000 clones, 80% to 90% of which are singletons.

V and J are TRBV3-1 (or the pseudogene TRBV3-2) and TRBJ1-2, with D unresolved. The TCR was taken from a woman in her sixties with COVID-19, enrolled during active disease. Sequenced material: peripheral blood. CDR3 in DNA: TGTGCCAGCAGCCGGTCACAGAGTTTAGCTAACTATGGCTACACCTTC. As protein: CASSRSQSLANYGYTF.